This T cell receptor beta chain was sequenced for a study of OX40 agonist ivuxolimab in advanced cancers. Across the study: A diagnosis of hepatocellular carcinoma, melanoma, renal cell or head and neck cancer was present in dose-escalation patients.

About this clone itself: Its antigen is undetermined.

Findings of the study overall: CD8+ T cells (on average) carried more expanded clones than CD4+ T cells. Some nonresponders likewise displayed low normalized T-cell clonal expansion.

This CDR3 spans 14 amino acids. Germline values: CDR1 MDHEN, CDR2 SYDVKM. V was pared by 4 bases and J by 0 bases, with 4 bases between. Measured with immunoSEQ multiplex PCR; TCRdb has only the in-frame clones, and not every one. The sample lists some 70,000 clones; approximately 89% were seen once. This clonotype originated in an adult with an advanced solid tumor such as melanoma, head and neck, liver or kidney cancer. The sample in question was CD4+ or CD8+ T cells sorted from blood, obtained in a trial of the OX40 agonist ivuxolimab. The rearrangement links TRBV28 to TRBJ2-6; D is undetermined. The CDR3 is CASSYLSGANVLTF. CDR3 coding DNA: TGTGCCAGCAGTTACCTCTCTGGGGCCAACGTCCTGACTTTC.